What follows are 23 T cell receptor beta chains derived from one specimen sequenced in a study of human T cells and chemical hapten exposure. RNA extraction used unfractionated whole blood as the source of total RNA. Each CDR3 protein gets one entry after TCRdb re-called the 5' RACE reads with MiXCR. This table holds about 140,000 distinct CDR3 sequences, 3.5% to 5% found once. All receptors derive from a female donor in good health.

This clonotype was seen ten or more times. This sequence joins TRBV9 and TRBJ1-6, with a tentative D call TRBD1 (6 bases). The CDR3 length is 14 residues. Germline V gene sequence: CDR1 SGDLS, CDR2 YYNGEE. The V gene lost 2 bases and the J gene lost 4 bases, with 7 bases spanning the gap. CDR3 DNA sequence: TGTGCCAGCAGCGTCACAGGGTATAATTCACCCCTCCACTTT. Its protein product is CASSVTGYNSPLHF.

The rearrangement uses TRBV7-9 and TRBJ1-1, with D tentatively TRBD1 (5 bases). The ends were cut back, 5 bases at V and 11 bases at J, with 18 bases in the middle. The CDR3 runs to 13 residues. Germline CDR1 SEHNR, CDR2 FQNEAQ (reference sequence). CDR3 sequence: CASSPPGAGTAFF. CDR3 bases: TGTGCCAGCAGCCCACCTGGGGCGGGCACTGCTTTCTTT.

In this sample, this clonotype turned up many times. This chain uses TRBV29-1 with TRBJ1-2; D uncertain. The CDR3 is 12 amino acids. The ends were cut back, 4 bases at V and 8 bases at J, with 14 bases in the middle. The germline V gene encodes CDR1 SQVTM and CDR2 ANQGSEA. For the CDR3, the DNA is TGCAGCGTTGTTCAGAGTGATCGGGGCTACACCTTC. Amino acid sequence: CSVVQSDRGYTF. Based on the CDR3 plus reference TRBV29-1 and TRBJ1-2, the full variable domain is SAVISQKPSRDICQRGTSLTIQCQVDSQVTMMFWYRQQPGQSLTLIATANQGSEATYESGFVIDKFPISRPNLTFSTLTVSNMSPEDSSIYLCSVVQSDRGYTFGSGTRLTVV.

This clonotype was counted at least ten times. The chain has TRBV13 and TRBJ2-7, with 7 positions matching TRBD1. V lost 3 bases, J lost 5 bases, and 7 bases stayed unmatched. Germline V gives CDR1 PRHDT, CDR2 FYEKMQ (reference sequence). The CDR3 extends over 14 amino acids. The CDR3 region is CASSFSVTGNEQYF. The CDR3 DNA reads as TGTGCCAGCAGCTTCTCTGTGACAGGGAACGAGCAGTACTTC.

The chain joins TRBV5-8 to TRBJ1-1; maybe TRBD1 (6 bases). The CDR3 runs 15 residues. V was clipped by 0 bases and J by 0 bases, with 9 bases between them. Germline values: CDR1 SGHTS, CDR2 YDEGEE. CDR3 protein: CASSLARGLNTEAFF. In nucleotides, the CDR3 is TGTGCCAGCAGCTTGGCACGGGGGCTGAACACTGAAGCTTTCTTT.

In its sample, this clonotype was seen a few times. The V call is TRBV6-6, the J call TRBJ1-2; D remains ambiguous. Trimming removed 6 bases at V and 11 bases at J, with 7 bases between. Germline CDR1 reads MNHNY; CDR2 reads SVGAGI (reference sequence). This CDR3 is built from 9 residues. CDR3 bases: TGTGCCAGCAGCCCCCCGTACACCTTC. This encodes CASSPPYTF.

In this sample, this clonotype turned up many times. The V and J genes are TRBV25-1 and TRBJ1-6; possibly TRBD1 for D (6 bases). The CDR3 consists of 13 residues. Trimming stripped 2 bases from V and 13 bases from J, with 12 bases between. Germline V lookup: CDR1 MGHDK, CDR2 SYGVNS. This CDR3 is CASSETGQFPLHF. CDR3 nucleotide sequence: TGTGCCAGCAGTGAAACGGGACAATTCCCCCTCCACTTT.

This clonotype occurred a few times. This clone may be a read error of a much larger clone one base away. The chain uses TRBV20-1 and TRBJ2-3; 10 bases agree with TRBD1. The CDR3 loop spans 15 amino acids. The germline CDR1 and CDR2 sequences are DFQATT and SNEGSKA (reference sequence). V shed 6 bases, J shed 1 base, and the junction held 7 bases outside the gene matches. CDR3 coding DNA: TGCAGTGCGGAGGGACAGGGGAGGGGCACAGATACGCAGTATTTT. Encoded protein: CSAEGQGRGTDTQYF.

The chain couples TRBV6-1 to TRBJ2-6, with a possible D match to TRBD1 (5 bases). This CDR3 contains 19 residues. The ends were cut back, 4 bases at V and 0 bases at J, with 19 bases in the middle. Germline V gene sequence: CDR1 MNHNS, CDR2 SASEGT. As DNA, the CDR3 is TGTGCCAGCAGTGCTACCGAATTACAGGTTCGCTCTGGGGCCAACGTCCTGACTTTC. Protein product: CASSATELQVRSGANVLTF.

This clonotype was counted at least ten times. The V call is TRBV6-5, the J call TRBJ2-7, with a weak D call TRBD1 (5 bases). Deletions cut 3 bases from V and 3 bases from J, with 12 bases between. The CDR3 is 14 residues long. The germline gives CDR1 MNHEY, CDR2 SVGAGI. CDR3 DNA: TGTGCCAGCAGTTATGGGCAGGGCGGCTACGAGCAGTACTTC. Translated: CASSYGQGGYEQYF.

This clonotype was seen ten or more times. The chain's CDR3 is CASSFTAGADTQYF. In DNA, the CDR3 is TGCGCCAGCAGCTTTACGGCGGGGGCAGATACGCAGTATTTT. The chain recombines TRBV5-1 with TRBJ2-3; 7 bases line up with TRBD2. Trimming cost V 2 bases and J 4 bases; bases outside gene matches: 4. Germline CDR1 is SGHRS and CDR2 is YFSETQ. The CDR3 runs to 14 residues.

This clonotype was picked up many times. The chain carries TRBV28 and TRBJ1-5; D remains ambiguous. The CDR3 runs 17 residues. Deletions cut 2 bases from V and 0 bases from J, with 14 bases between. Germline V gene lookup returns CDR1 MDHEN and CDR2 SYDVKM. In DNA form, the CDR3 reads TGTGCCAGCAGTTTAACCTGGGCTCCAATTAGCAATCAGCCCCAGCATTTT. Residues: CASSLTWAPISNQPQHF.

This clonotype was seen many times. The J gene is TRBJ2-3, the V gene TRBV11-2, with D hard to call. Germline assignment: CDR1 SGHAT and CDR2 FQNNGV. V shed 5 bases and J shed 6 bases, with 12 bases lying between them. This CDR3 spans 13 amino acids. The CDR3 sequence: CASSAERWDTQYF. The CDR3 DNA is TGTGCCAGCAGCGCGGAAAGATGGGATACGCAGTATTTT.

There are many counts of this clonotype. The rearrangement links TRBV7-2 to TRBJ2-3; 12 bases are shared with TRBD2. The CDR3 is 17 residues long. J was trimmed by 0 bases and V by 5 bases; bases with no gene match: 6. CDR1 SGHTA and CDR2 FQGNSA come from the germline V gene. The CDR3, as DNA: TGTGCCAGCAGCGCGGGACTAGCGGGCCCTAGCACAGATACGCAGTATTTT. This translates into CASSAGLAGPSTDTQYF.

The rearrangement joins TRBV6-1 to TRBJ2-3; perhaps TRBD2 as D (6 bases). CDR3 size: 14 residues. V shed 2 bases and J shed 3 bases, with 9 bases lying between them. Germline loops: CDR1 MNHNS, CDR2 SASEGT. The CDR3 reads CASSESLATDTQYF. In DNA form, the CDR3 reads TGTGCCAGCAGTGAATCTCTAGCGACAGATACGCAGTATTTT.

The chain uses TRBV20-1 and TRBJ1-4; D is uncertain. The germline CDR1 and CDR2 sequences are DFQATT and SNEGSKA (reference sequence). V lost 6 bases and J lost 4, with 12 bases in between. This CDR3 spans 13 amino acids. CDR3 nucleotide sequence: TGCAGTGCCCCCCGGATCCGTAATGAAAAACTGTTTTTT. Translating it yields CSAPRIRNEKLFF.

The chain uses TRBV5-1 and TRBJ2-1; TRBD1 matches 8 bases. V trimming: 0 bases; J trimming: 7 bases; junction bases outside the gene matches: 6. This CDR3 is built from 15 residues. Germline values: CDR1 SGHRS, CDR2 YFSETQ. In DNA, the CDR3 is TGCGCCAGCAGCTTGGGGACAGGGTCTGGGAATGAGCAGTTCTTC. Amino acid sequence: CASSLGTGSGNEQFF.

This clonotype was seen many times. The chain carries TRBV9 and TRBJ2-3, with unresolved D. Germline lookup yields CDR1 SGDLS and CDR2 YYNGEE. The germline V and J ends were trimmed by 2 bases and 0 bases, with 7 bases remaining between them. This CDR3 is 14 amino acids long. The CDR3 nucleotides read TGTGCCAGCAGCGTCCAGAGAAGCACAGATACGCAGTATTTT. It encodes CASSVQRSTDTQYF.

This clonotype was seen repeatedly, ten times or more. This chain joins TRBV14 and TRBJ2-7; D could derive from TRBD1 or TRBD2 (6 bases each). This CDR3 comprises 13 residues. Trimming took 3 bases from V and 7 from J, leaving 13 bases between them. Germline CDR1 reads SGHDN; CDR2 reads FVKESK. The CDR3 spells CASSQRQAGEQYF. The CDR3 DNA follows: TGTGCCAGCAGCCAGAGACAGGCGGGAGAGCAGTACTTC. Full variable domain (outside the CDR3, taken from reference TRBV14 and TRBJ2-7): EAGVTQFPSHSVIEKGQTVTLRCDPISGHDNLYWYRRVMGKEIKFLLHFVKESKQDESGMPNNRFLAERTGGTYSTLKVQPAELEDSGVYFCASSQRQAGEQYFGPGTRLTVT.

This clonotype was counted at least ten times. The rearrangement uses TRBV20-1 and TRBJ1-6, with a tentative D call TRBD1 (5 bases). This CDR3 has 17 residues. Germline-derived CDR1 and CDR2 are DFQATT and SNEGSKA (reference sequence). The ends were cut back, 4 bases at V and 9 bases at J, with 25 bases in the middle. For the CDR3, the DNA is TGCAGTGCTAACACCAGGGTGGGCAAGGTTTACGTTTCACCCCTCCACTTT. It specifies CSANTRVGKVYVSPLHF.

This clonotype appeared many times. J is TRBJ1-1 and V is TRBV29-1, with 11 positions matching TRBD1. The CDR3 has 15 amino acids. J gave up 5 bases and V 4 bases, and 9 bases lay outside the gene matches. The germline V gene has CDR1 SQVTM and CDR2 ANQGSEA. DNA for the CDR3: TGCAGCGTTGGGAGGGGGACAGGGGGTAAGACTGAAGCTTTCTTT. Its protein product is CSVGRGTGGKTEAFF.

In its sample, this clonotype was seen many times. V is TRBV5-6 and J is TRBJ1-2; D ambiguous. Germline CDR1 SGHDT, CDR2 YYEEEE. The CDR3 covers 11 residues. V lost 1 base and J lost 3, with 1 base in between. DNA of the CDR3: TGTGCCAGCAGCTTGCACTATGGCTACACCTTC. It specifies CASSLHYGYTF.

This clonotype was observed a few times. A read error may produce the germline difference seen at one junction end. This rearrangement joins TRBV29-1 to TRBJ2-7; maybe TRBD2 (6 bases). The V gene's germline CDR1 is SQVTM and CDR2 ANQGSEA. The CDR3 runs to 9 residues. The CDR3 reads CSVPEGPIF. DNA of the CDR3: TGCAGCGTTCCGGAGGGACCCATATTC.